This T cell receptor (beta chain) comes out of a study of T cell responses to AZD1222 COVID-19 vaccine. Both about-4-week and about-12-week second-dose recipients were combined. With respect to this clone: This same CDR3 is encoded by further DNA sequences in the sample.

V was cut by 4 bases and J by 1 base, with 11 bases left in between. This CDR3 comprises 15 residues. Germline CDR1 reads SGHTA; CDR2 reads FQGTGA. Assay used: immunoSEQ multiplex PCR; TCRdb lists only in-frame clones, some missing. Of about 27,000 clones detected, approximately 90% appear once; the ten largest clones hold roughly 8.1%. Sequencing was performed on peripheral blood, taken 28 days after the second AZD1222 dose. The receptor was derived from an adult who received the AZD1222 COVID-19 vaccine. The rearrangement joins TRBV7-3 to TRBJ2-4; either TRBD1 or TRBD2 may supply D (5 bases each). The CDR3 nucleotides are TGTGCCAGCAGCTCTGACGGGACGGCCAAAAACATTCAGTACTTC. Protein product: CASSSDGTAKNIQYF.